Listed here are 3 T cell receptor beta chains from one sample, sequenced in a study of blood T cell repertoires in COVID-19. Sequencing used immunoSEQ multiplex PCR; TCRdb keeps in-frame clones, though not all of them. The sample has 90,000 to 150,000 clones; 86% are singletons. The sequenced sample consisted of peripheral blood. The source is a man between 65 and 80 years old who had recovered from COVID-19.

This chain links TRBV6-5 with TRBJ1-6; 9 nucleotides match TRBD1. In germline, CDR1 is MNHEY, CDR2 SVGAGI. Germline trimming cut 7 bases from V and 10 bases from J; bases unmatched to any gene: 2. This CDR3 has 12 amino acids. The CDR3 is CASKDRGSPLHF. CDR3 coding DNA: TGTGCCAGCAAGGACAGGGGATCACCCCTCCACTTT.

This clone was observed a few times. The chain couples TRBV5-1 to TRBJ1-2, with 10 bases matching TRBD1. J gave up 7 bases and V 4 bases, and 7 bases lay outside the gene matches. CDR3 size: 14 residues. Germline V gene sequence: CDR1 SGHRS, CDR2 YFSETQ. The CDR3 reads CASSEAGTGVGYTF. CDR3 coding DNA: TGCGCCAGCAGCGAAGCCGGGACAGGGGTTGGCTACACCTTC.

The V call is TRBV27, the J call TRBJ1-2; no reliable D call. Germline V lookup: CDR1 MNHEY, CDR2 SMNVEV (reference sequence). V lost 0 bases, J lost 4 bases, and 12 bases lay in between. CDR3 length: 15 amino acids. CDR3: CASSLSISGSYGYTF. CDR3 bases: TGTGCCAGCAGTTTATCGATTTCCGGGAGCTATGGCTACACCTTC.